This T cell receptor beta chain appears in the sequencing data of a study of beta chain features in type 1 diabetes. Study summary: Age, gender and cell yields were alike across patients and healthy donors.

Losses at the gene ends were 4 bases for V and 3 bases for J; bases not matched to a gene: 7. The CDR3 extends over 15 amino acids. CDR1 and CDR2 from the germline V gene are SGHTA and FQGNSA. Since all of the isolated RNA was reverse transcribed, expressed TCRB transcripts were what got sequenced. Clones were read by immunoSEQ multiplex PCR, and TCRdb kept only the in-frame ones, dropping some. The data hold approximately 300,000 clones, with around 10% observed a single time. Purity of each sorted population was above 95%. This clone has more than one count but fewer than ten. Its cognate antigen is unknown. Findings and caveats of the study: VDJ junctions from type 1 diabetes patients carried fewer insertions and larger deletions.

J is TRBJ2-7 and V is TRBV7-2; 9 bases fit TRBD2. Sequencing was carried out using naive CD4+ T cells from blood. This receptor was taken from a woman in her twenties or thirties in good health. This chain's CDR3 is CASSSTSGKNYEQYF. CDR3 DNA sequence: TGTGCCAGCAGCTCGACTAGCGGAAAAAACTACGAGCAGTACTTC.